These 13 T cell receptor beta chains share one sample of origin, sequenced in a study of blood T cell repertoires in COVID-19. The table came from immunoSEQ multiplex PCR; TCRdb's copy has only in-frame clones and leaves some out. The sample shows 350,000 or so clones, around 89% of them seen only once. Sequencing was done on a sample of peripheral blood. The receptor set was obtained from a man between 18 and 35 years old with active or convalescent COVID-19.

The chain has TRBV29-1 and TRBJ2-7, with 10 positions matching TRBD1. In germline, CDR1 is SQVTM, CDR2 ANQGSEA. This CDR3 spans 11 amino acids. V gave up 6 bases and J gave up 11 bases; unmatched junction bases: 7. The CDR3 DNA follows: TGCAGCGTCGCGGGACAGGGGCGTGAGTACTTC. It is translated as CSVAGQGREYF.

V usage is TRBV27 and J usage is TRBJ2-7; 7 positions agree with TRBD2. V was pared by 6 bases and J by 0 bases, with 2 bases of the junction left unmatched. CDR1 and CDR2 from the germline V gene are MNHEY and SMNVEV (reference sequence). CDR3 length: 13 amino acids. CDR3 nucleotide sequence: TGTGCCAGCAGGTCTAGCGGCTCCTACGAGCAGTACTTC. This translates into CASRSSGSYEQYF.

The chain's CDR3 is CASSQVRYNSPLHF. The CDR3, as DNA: TGCGCCAGCAGCCAAGTCCGTTATAATTCACCCCTCCACTTT. J is TRBJ1-6 and V is TRBV4-3; D is unclear. V lost 1 base and J 4 bases, leaving 5 bases between the germline ends. Germline V CDR1 and CDR2: LGHNA, YSLEER. This CDR3 comprises 14 residues.

The genes are TRBV27 and TRBJ2-5, with unresolved D. The CDR3 is 13 amino acids. CDR1 MNHEY and CDR2 SMNVEV come from the germline V gene (reference sequence). V was cut by 5 bases and J by 0 bases, with 7 bases left in between. The CDR3 sequence: CASSGQHQETQYF. In DNA, the CDR3 is TGTGCCAGCAGTGGGCAGCACCAAGAGACCCAGTACTTC.

This clone was recorded once. The chain uses TRBV6-6 and TRBJ2-5; the D is unclear. Per germline, CDR1 MNHNY and CDR2 SVGAGI (reference sequence). V lost 2 bases, J lost 2 bases, and 12 bases lay in between. CDR3 length equals 15 residues. The CDR3 bases are TGTGCCAGCAGTTACGGTCGCCTCGGGCAAGAGACCCAGTACTTC. Protein: CASSYGRLGQETQYF.

The CDR3 here is CASSLARWNYGYTF. The CDR3 nucleotides are TGTGCCAGCAGCTTGGCGCGGTGGAACTATGGCTACACCTTC. The rearrangement uses TRBV5-6 and TRBJ1-2, with D uncertain. The CDR3 contains 14 residues. V was pared by 0 bases and J by 2 bases, with 8 bases between. Germline V gene lookup returns CDR1 SGHDT and CDR2 YYEEEE.

The chain is built from TRBV2 and TRBJ1-4; 7 positions agree with TRBD1. There are 14 residues in the CDR3. In germline, CDR1 is SNHLY, CDR2 FYNNEI. The junction had 9 bases not matched to a gene; V was cut back by 7 bases and J by 7 bases. The CDR3 loop is CASKGGRSSEKLFF. The CDR3 bases are TGTGCCAGCAAAGGGGGCAGGTCAAGTGAAAAACTGTTTTTT. The complete variable domain, with remaining parts taken from reference TRBV2 and TRBJ1-4, reads EPEVTQTPSHQVTQMGQEVILRCVPISNHLYFYWYRQILGQKVEFLVSFYNNEISEKSEIFDDQFSVERPDGSNFTLKIRSTKLEDSAMYFCASKGGRSSEKLFFGSGTQLSVL.

J is TRBJ2-2 and V is TRBV28; TRBD1 matches 7 bases. The germline gives CDR1 MDHEN, CDR2 SYDVKM. The CDR3 is 14 residues long. Trimming cost V 8 bases and J 4 bases; bases outside gene matches: 7. The CDR3 sequence is CASYQQGRTGELFF. In nucleotides, the CDR3 is TGTGCCAGCTACCAACAGGGGCGCACCGGGGAGCTGTTTTTT.

CDR3 in amino acids: CASSSSNRRQGDLIDTQYF. The CDR3 coding sequence is TGTGCCAGCAGCTCCTCTAATCGTCGACAGGGGGACCTAATAGATACGCAGTATTTT. This chain links TRBV7-3 with TRBJ2-3, with TRBD1 matching over 9 bases. The germline CDR1 and CDR2 sequences are SGHTA and FQGTGA. The length of the CDR3 is 19 residues. Trimming at V came to 4 bases and at J to 5 bases, leaving 19 bases not matched to a gene.

This clone was counted once. The germline gene is not matched at one end of the junction; a read error may be the cause. The CDR3 here is CASSVTGLYNEQFF. In DNA, the CDR3 is TGTGCCAGCAGCGTAACGGGACTTTACAATGAGCAGTTCTTC. V and J are TRBV7-3 and TRBJ2-1; the D gene is possibly TRBD2 (6 bases). CDR1 is SGHTA and CDR2 is FQGTGA in the germline V gene. This CDR3 has 14 residues.

This chain uses TRBV5-6 with TRBJ1-5, with D tentatively TRBD1 (6 bases). Trimming took 3 bases from V and 1 from J, leaving 14 bases between them. The germline gives CDR1 SGHDT, CDR2 YYEEEE. The CDR3 has 16 residues. The CDR3 spells CASSSYRVGSNQPQHF. CDR3 in DNA: TGTGCCAGCAGCTCGTACAGGGTCGGGAGCAATCAGCCCCAGCATTTT. Based on the CDR3 plus reference TRBV5-6 and TRBJ1-5, the full variable domain is DAGVTQSPTHLIKTRGQQVTLRCSPKSGHDTVSWYQQALGQGPQFIFQYYEEEERQRGNFPDRFSGHQFPNYSSELNVNALLLGDSALYLCASSSYRVGSNQPQHFGDGTRLSIL.

The chain has TRBV7-3 and TRBJ2-1, with TRBD2 matching over 13 bases. Germline CDR1 is SGHTA and CDR2 is FQGTGA. This CDR3 is built from 22 residues. Germline trimming cut 1 base from V and 0 bases from J; bases unmatched to any gene: 15. Here the CDR3 DNA reads TGTGCCAGCAGCTTAATTAGGCGCACGGGACTAGCGGGGATGAGCTCCTACAATGAGCAGTTCTTC. The encoded protein is CASSLIRRTGLAGMSSYNEQFF.

This chain connects TRBV19 to TRBJ2-5; TRBD2 might be the D (6 bases). Germline V lookup: CDR1 LNHDA, CDR2 SQIVND (reference sequence). CDR3 length: 11 residues. Trimming left V 8 bases short and J 8 bases short, with 12 bases between. The DNA for the CDR3 is TGTGCCAGTTGGAGCGGGTACACCCAGTACTTC. Encoded protein: CASWSGYTQYF. Full variable domain (rest looked up from reference TRBV19 and TRBJ2-5): DGGITQSPKYLFRKEGQNVTLSCEQNLNHDAMYWYRQDPGQGLRLIYYSQIVNDFQKGDIAEGYSVSREKKESFPLTVTSAQKNPTAFYLCASWSGYTQYFGPGTRLLVL.